This TCR beta chain was sequenced in a study of blood T cell repertoires in COVID-19. In the study overall: The United States, Italy and Spain provided the acute and convalescent COVID-19 samples. T cells, B-cell-depleted T cells, or PBMCs supplied cDNA or gDNA.

Authors' analysis steps: Counts of nucleated cells, estimated from reference gene primer amplification, were obtained. Here immunoSEQ multiplex PCR was the method, and the copy in TCRdb shows in-frame clones only, minus some. V and J calls and clone size are copied from that table; D and trimming were computed from the DNA. The sample holds over 250,000 clones, about 81% seen once. V was shortened by 1 base and J by 5 bases, with 14 bases between the two germline ends. Looked up from germline, CDR1 is SGHAT and CDR2 is FQNNGV. The length of the CDR3 is 15 residues. The specimen was PBMCs or T cells enriched from blood (not recorded which). The sequence derives from a man under 40 with acute COVID-19. The chain uses TRBV11-2 and TRBJ2-5; tentatively, D is TRBD1 (6 bases). The CDR3 nucleotides read TGTGCCAGCAGCTTAGCAGTAACAGGGTTGGAGACCCAGTACTTC. It translates to CASSLAVTGLETQYF.